This TCR beta chain originates from a study of identical twins. It was template switching that added a universal primer site, and there were unique molecular identifiers on the cDNA. TCRdb analysed the 5' RACE reads with MiXCR anew, one entry per CDR3 protein. The sample shows hundreds of thousands of distinct CDR3 sequences, over 8.5% of them seen only once. The V and J ends lost 2 bases and 4 bases respectively, with 15 bases between them. The CDR3 contains 15 residues. Germline values: CDR1 MNHEY, CDR2 SVGEGT. Points from the study as a whole: Part of the zero-insertion signal could reflect confounding by invariant MAIT and iNKT cells. The more abundant beta clonotypes in cord blood had fewer insertions, and memory repertoires did not show this. Conclusions relied on cross-sectional statistical analysis, not following the same donors.

This clonotype was seen more than once but under ten times. Antigen unknown. These data also formed part of another study, on yellow fever vaccine responses in identical twins.

The origin of this receptor is a young woman in good health. Sequencing used PBMCs. The rearrangement uses TRBV6-2 or TRBV6-3 and TRBJ2-7, with no clear D. In DNA, the CDR3 is TGTGCCAGCAGTTACGCCGGGTCTAGAGCTTACGAGCAGTACTTC. Protein sequence: CASSYAGSRAYEQYF.